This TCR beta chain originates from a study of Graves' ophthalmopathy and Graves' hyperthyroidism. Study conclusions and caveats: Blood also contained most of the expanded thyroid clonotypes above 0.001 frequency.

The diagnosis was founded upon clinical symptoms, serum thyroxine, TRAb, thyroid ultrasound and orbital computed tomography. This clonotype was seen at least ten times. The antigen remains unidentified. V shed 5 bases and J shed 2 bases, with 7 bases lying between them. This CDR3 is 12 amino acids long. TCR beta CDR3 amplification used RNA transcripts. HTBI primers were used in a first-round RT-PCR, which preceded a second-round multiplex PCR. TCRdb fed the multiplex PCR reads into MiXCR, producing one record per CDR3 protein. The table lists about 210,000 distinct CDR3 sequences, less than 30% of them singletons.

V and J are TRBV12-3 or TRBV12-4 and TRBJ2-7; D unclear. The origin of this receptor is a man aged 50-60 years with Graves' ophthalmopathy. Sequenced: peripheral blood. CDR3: CASSRAPYEQYF. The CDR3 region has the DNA TGTGCCAGCAGTCGGGCGCCCTACGAGCAGTACTTC.